This TCR beta chain was documented in a study of T cell repertoires in cytomegalovirus infection. In the study overall: The authors relied on CMV epitopes, both recently identified HLA-C-restricted and well-studied HLA-B-restricted.

Of note for this clonotype: The antigen remains unidentified. Possible read error: a much larger clone is one base away.

This CDR3 has 14 residues. The germline CDR1 and CDR2 sequences are SGHVS and FNYEAQ. Via MiXCR, TCRdb re-called the reads, giving one row per CDR3 protein. The sample has 550,000 to 700,000 distinct CDR3 sequences, around two fifths seen once; the top ten hold about 48%. The specimen comprised cultured PBMCs, sampled from culture after CMV antigen stimulation. The genes are TRBV7-6 and TRBJ2-1; D might be TRBD2 (7 bases). The clonotype originates from a human donor in good health (CMV status not recorded). Some clones in this sample may be carry-over from other donors' samples. The DNA for the CDR3 is TGTGCCAGCAGCTTAGCGGGAGGGGGGGATGAGAAGTTCTTC. This codes for CASSLAGGGDEKFF. Variable domain in full (rest from reference TRBV7-6 and TRBJ2-1): GAGVSQSPRYKVTKRGQDVALRCDPISGHVSLYWYRQALGQGPEFLTYFNYEAQQDKSGLPNDRFSAERPEGSISTLTIQRTEQRDSAMYRCASSLAGGGDEKFFGPGTRLTVL.